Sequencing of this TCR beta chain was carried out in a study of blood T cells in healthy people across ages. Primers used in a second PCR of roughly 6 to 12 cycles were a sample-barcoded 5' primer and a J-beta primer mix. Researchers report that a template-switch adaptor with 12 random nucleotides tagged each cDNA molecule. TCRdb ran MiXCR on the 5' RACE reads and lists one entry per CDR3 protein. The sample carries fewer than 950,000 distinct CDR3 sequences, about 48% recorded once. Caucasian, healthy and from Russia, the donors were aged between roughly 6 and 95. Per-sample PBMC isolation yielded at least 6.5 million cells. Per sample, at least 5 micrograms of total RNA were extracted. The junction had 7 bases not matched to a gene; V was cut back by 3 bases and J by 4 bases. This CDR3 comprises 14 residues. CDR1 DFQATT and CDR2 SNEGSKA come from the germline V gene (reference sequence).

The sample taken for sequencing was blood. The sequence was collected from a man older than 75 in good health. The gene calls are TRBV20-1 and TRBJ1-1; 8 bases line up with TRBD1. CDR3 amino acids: CSASHDRGSTEAFF. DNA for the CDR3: TGCAGTGCTAGCCACGACAGGGGAAGCACTGAAGCTTTCTTT.